Listed here are 16 T cell receptor beta chains from one sample, sequenced in a study of response to subunit inactivated influenza vaccine. MiXCR was run by TCRdb on the RT-PCR reads, yielding one entry per CDR3 protein. The sample contains 650,000 to 850,000 distinct CDR3 sequences, approximately 15% of which appear only once. The sequencing here drew on PBMCs from blood, taken 14 to 15 days before vaccination. The receptors shown here come from a man over 45 who received an inactivated influenza vaccine.

This sequence joins TRBV5-1 and TRBJ1-2; D is ambiguous. The CDR3 runs to 13 residues. Germline-derived CDR1 and CDR2 are SGHRS and YFSETQ. V lost 5 bases to trimming and J lost 2 bases, with 10 bases between them. The CDR3 here is CASSEGMNYGYTF. The CDR3 DNA follows: TGCGCCAGCAGTGAGGGAATGAACTATGGCTACACCTTC.

This clonotype was counted a few times. The chain joins TRBV20-1 to TRBJ2-7; 8 bases agree with TRBD1. The ends lost 6 bases at V and 0 bases at J; junction bases unmatched: 4. Germline CDR1 reads DFQATT; CDR2 reads SNEGSKA (reference sequence). The CDR3 covers 13 residues. CDR3 DNA: TGCAGTGCGCTGGACAGGGACTCCTACGAGCAGTACTTC. It yields the protein CSALDRDSYEQYF.

This clonotype has more than one count but fewer than ten. The genes are TRBV3-1 and TRBJ2-3; TRBD2 aligns across 9 bases. The CDR3 consists of 17 residues. CDR1 is LGHDT, CDR2 YNNKEL, per germline (reference sequence). With V trimmed by 5 bases and J by 5 bases, 14 bases remained unmatched. CDR3 bases: TGTGCCAGCAGCTCAACTAGCGGGCCCAAGAGGAGAGATACGCAGTATTTT. As protein: CASSSTSGPKRRDTQYF.

The rearrangement links TRBV2 to TRBJ2-2; no clear D. The CDR3 length is 11 residues. V lost 8 bases and J 10 bases, leaving 11 bases between the germline ends. Germline V gives CDR1 SNHLY, CDR2 FYNNEI. The CDR3, as DNA: TGTGCCAGCGGTATTCGTGAGGAGCTGTTTTTT. Translated: CASGIREELFF. The whole variable domain, remainder taken from reference TRBV2 and TRBJ2-2, is EPEVTQTPSHQVTQMGQEVILRCVPISNHLYFYWYRQILGQKVEFLVSFYNNEISEKSEIFDDQFSVERPDGSNFTLKIRSTKLEDSAMYFCASGIREELFFGEGSRLTVL.

This clonotype was counted only a few times. The gene calls are TRBV6-5 and TRBJ1-3; no clear D. This CDR3 contains 14 residues. Trimming took off 0 bases at V and 2 bases at J, with 5 bases between the two ends. Germline CDR1 reads MNHEY; CDR2 reads SVGAGI. The CDR3 DNA reads TGTGCCAGCAGTTACTCTGGAACTGGAAACACCATATATTTT. This gives the protein CASSYSGTGNTIYF.

This clonotype was detected only a few times. This chain joins TRBV6-2 or TRBV6-3 and TRBJ1-5, with TRBD1 identical over 9 bases. The CDR3 is 15 amino acids. Trimming at V came to 6 bases and at J to 7 bases, leaving 10 bases not matched to a gene. Germline V gives CDR1 MNHEY, CDR2 SVGEGT. In DNA, the CDR3 is TGTGCCAGCAGACCAACAGGGGGCGAGGGGCAGCCCCAGCATTTT. Translating it yields CASRPTGGEGQPQHF.

The V call is TRBV5-6, the J call TRBJ2-3, with 9 positions matching TRBD1. This CDR3 is built from 17 residues. Trimming cost V 4 bases and J 3 bases; bases outside gene matches: 12. Germline V gene sequence: CDR1 SGHDT, CDR2 YYEEEE. CDR3: CASSTPGQGMLTDTQYF. The DNA for the CDR3 is TGTGCCAGCAGCACCCCGGGACAGGGTATGTTAACAGATACGCAGTATTTT.

This clonotype was recorded many times. The chain is built from TRBV4-2 and TRBJ1-3; D is perhaps TRBD1 (5 bases). CDR3 length equals 17 residues. CDR1 and CDR2 from the germline V gene are LGHNA and YNFKEQ. Trimming cost V 0 bases and J 0 bases, with 12 bases left between them. The DNA for the CDR3 is TGTGCCAGCAGCCAAGATCCCGACAGTGCCTCTGGAAACACCATATATTTT. It codes for CASSQDPDSASGNTIYF.

This sequence joins TRBV20-1 and TRBJ2-1, with TRBD2 matching over 13 bases. The CDR3 is 14 residues long. Germline V lookup: CDR1 DFQATT, CDR2 SNEGSKA (reference sequence). Trimming at V came to 6 bases and at J to 7 bases, leaving 6 bases not matched to a gene. DNA of the CDR3: TGCAGTGCCGCGGGACTAGCGGGAATAAATGAGCAGTTCTTC. It specifies CSAAGLAGINEQFF.

This clonotype was counted a single time. V and J are TRBV3-1 and TRBJ2-2, with TRBD2 matching over 8 bases. V was clipped by 11 bases and J by 9 bases; unmatched bases: 23. Germline V CDR1 and CDR2: LGHDT, YNNKEL (reference sequence). The CDR3 is made up of 17 amino acids. The CDR3 bases are TGTGCCTCCAGCCAAAAGCCGGGAGGGGCAGGACGCCGGGAGCTGTTTTTT. Translating gives CASSQKPGGAGRRELFF.

This clonotype was seen ten or more times. The chain couples TRBV5-1 to TRBJ2-3; TRBD2 aligns across 8 bases. The V segment lost 0 bases and the J segment 1 base; nucleotides outside the gene matches: 10. Germline assignment: CDR1 SGHRS and CDR2 YFSETQ. The CDR3 loop spans 18 amino acids. CDR3: CASSLETGLAGGTDTQYF. The CDR3 DNA reads TGCGCCAGCAGCTTGGAGACTGGACTAGCCGGGGGCACAGATACGCAGTATTTT.

In this sample, this clonotype turned up a few times. The rearrangement joins TRBV2 to TRBJ2-1; the D is unclear. The CDR3 is 12 amino acids. Germline V gene data show CDR1 as SNHLY and CDR2 as FYNNEI. Trimming cost V 4 bases and J 7 bases, with 8 bases left between them. CDR3 in DNA: TGTGCCAGCAGTGGGGCTAGAAATGAGCAGTTCTTC. Protein product: CASSGARNEQFF.

This clonotype showed up just a few times. The chain links TRBV6-2 or TRBV6-3 to TRBJ2-5; TRBD1 matches at 9 bases. CDR1 and CDR2 from the germline V gene are MNHEY and SVGEGT. V gave up 5 bases and J gave up 4 bases; unmatched junction bases: 8. The length of the CDR3 is 15 residues. CDR3 DNA: TGTGCCAGCAGTCTGGGACAGGGAGTCGCAGAGACCCAGTACTTC. Its protein product is CASSLGQGVAETQYF.

The V call is TRBV12-3 or TRBV12-4, the J call TRBJ2-3, with D perhaps TRBD1 (6 bases). The CDR3 covers 13 residues. With 5 bases removed from V and 4 bases from J, the gap between germline ends came to 10 bases. The CDR3 loop is CASSANRADTQYF. The CDR3 DNA follows: TGTGCCAGCAGTGCGAACAGGGCAGATACGCAGTATTTT.

The V call is TRBV2, the J call TRBJ2-1; the D gene is possibly TRBD2 (6 bases). The length of the CDR3 is 15 residues. V shed 7 bases and J shed 3 bases, with 16 bases lying between them. The germline gives CDR1 SNHLY, CDR2 FYNNEI. The DNA for the CDR3 is TGTGCCAGCAAAGAACGGGGCGGGGTCTACAATGAGCAGTTCTTC. As protein: CASKERGGVYNEQFF.

This clonotype was seen a handful of times. V is TRBV7-2 and J is TRBJ2-5; no clear D gene. The length of the CDR3 is 11 residues. V dropped 2 bases and J dropped 5 bases, with 3 bases sitting between them. Germline CDR1 SGHTA, CDR2 FQGNSA. The CDR3 bases are TGTGCCAGCAGCTTACCGGAGACCCAGTACTTC. Its translation is CASSLPETQYF.